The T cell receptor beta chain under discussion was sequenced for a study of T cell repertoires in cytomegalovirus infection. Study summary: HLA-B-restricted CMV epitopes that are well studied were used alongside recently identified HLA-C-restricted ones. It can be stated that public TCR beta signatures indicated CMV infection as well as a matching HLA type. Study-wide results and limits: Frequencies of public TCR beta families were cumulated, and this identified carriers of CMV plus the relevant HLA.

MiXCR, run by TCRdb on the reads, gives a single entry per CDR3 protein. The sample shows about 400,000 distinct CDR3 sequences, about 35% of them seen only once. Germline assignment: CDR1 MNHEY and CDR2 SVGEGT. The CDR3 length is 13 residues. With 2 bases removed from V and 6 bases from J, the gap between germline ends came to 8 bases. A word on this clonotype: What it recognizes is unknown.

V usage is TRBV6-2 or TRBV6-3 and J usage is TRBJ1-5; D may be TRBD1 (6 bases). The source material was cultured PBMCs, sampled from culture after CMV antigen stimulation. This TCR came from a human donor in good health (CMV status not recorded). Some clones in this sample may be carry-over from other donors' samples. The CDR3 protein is CASSYEGGQPQHF. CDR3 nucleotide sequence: TGTGCCAGCAGTTACGAAGGGGGTCAGCCCCAGCATTTT.